This T cell receptor (beta chain) was identified in a study of Ad26.COV2.S vaccination and SARS-CoV-2 variants. Points on this clone: Its antigen is undetermined.

With 1 base removed from V and 2 bases from J, the gap between germline ends came to 9 bases. This CDR3 spans 15 amino acids. Germline V gene lookup returns CDR1 SGHVS and CDR2 FQNEAQ. The study's findings and limits: Overall T cell responses may have been underestimated by the analyses of TCR breadth and depth.

Here immunoSEQ multiplex PCR was the method, and the copy in TCRdb shows in-frame clones only, minus some. The sample holds approximately 340,000 clones, about 91% seen once. This clonotype was obtained from a human donor who had recovered from COVID-19. The chain is built from TRBV7-8 and TRBJ1-5; D possibly corresponds to TRBD1 (6 bases). Sequences were derived from peripheral blood, sampled after recovery from COVID-19. The CDR3 bases are TGTGCCAGCAGCTTAGTTGGGGGCGGCAATCAGCCCCAGCATTTT. Translated, it gives CASSLVGGGNQPQHF.